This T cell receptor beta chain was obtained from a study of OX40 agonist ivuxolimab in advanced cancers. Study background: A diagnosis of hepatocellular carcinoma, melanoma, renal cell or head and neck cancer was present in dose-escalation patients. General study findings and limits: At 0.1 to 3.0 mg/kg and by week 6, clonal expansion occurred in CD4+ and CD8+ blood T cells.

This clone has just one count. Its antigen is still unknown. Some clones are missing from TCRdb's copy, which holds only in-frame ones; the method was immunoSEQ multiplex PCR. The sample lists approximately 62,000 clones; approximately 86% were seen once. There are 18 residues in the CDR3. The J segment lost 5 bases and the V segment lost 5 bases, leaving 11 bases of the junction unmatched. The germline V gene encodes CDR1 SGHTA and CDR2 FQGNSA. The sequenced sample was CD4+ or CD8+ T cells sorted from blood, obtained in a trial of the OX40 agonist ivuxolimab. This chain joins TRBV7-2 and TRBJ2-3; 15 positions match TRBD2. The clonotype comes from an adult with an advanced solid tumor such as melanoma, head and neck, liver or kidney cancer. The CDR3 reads CASSLRTSGGAVRDTQYF. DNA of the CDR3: TGTGCCAGCAGCCTAAGGACTAGCGGGGGGGCAGTGAGAGATACGCAGTATTTT.